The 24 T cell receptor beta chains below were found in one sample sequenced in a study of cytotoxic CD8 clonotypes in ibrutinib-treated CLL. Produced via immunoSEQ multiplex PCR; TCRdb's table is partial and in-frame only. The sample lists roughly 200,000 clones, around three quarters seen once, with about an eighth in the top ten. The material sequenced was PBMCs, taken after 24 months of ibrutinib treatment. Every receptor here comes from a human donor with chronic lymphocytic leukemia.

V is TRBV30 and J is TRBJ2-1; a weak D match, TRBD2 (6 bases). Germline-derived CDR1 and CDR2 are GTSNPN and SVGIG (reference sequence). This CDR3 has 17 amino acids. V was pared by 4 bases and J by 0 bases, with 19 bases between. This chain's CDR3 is CAWNKLAGITSYNEQFF. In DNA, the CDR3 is TGTGCCTGGAACAAACTCGCGGGAATCACCTCCTACAATGAGCAGTTCTTC.

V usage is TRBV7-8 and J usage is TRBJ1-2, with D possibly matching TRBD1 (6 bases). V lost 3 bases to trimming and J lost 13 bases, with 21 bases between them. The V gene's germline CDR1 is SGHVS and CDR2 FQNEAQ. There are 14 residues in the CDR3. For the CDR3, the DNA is TGTGCCAGCAGCTTGGGGGGCTTACTCTTCTTGTCCACCTTC. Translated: CASSLGGLLFLSTF. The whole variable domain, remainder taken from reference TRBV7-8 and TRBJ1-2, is GAGVSQSPRYKVAKRGQDVALRCDPISGHVSLFWYQQALGQGPEFLTYFQNEAQLDKSGLPSDRFFAERPEGSVSTLKIQRTQQEDSAVYLCASSLGGLLFLSTFGSGTRLTVV.

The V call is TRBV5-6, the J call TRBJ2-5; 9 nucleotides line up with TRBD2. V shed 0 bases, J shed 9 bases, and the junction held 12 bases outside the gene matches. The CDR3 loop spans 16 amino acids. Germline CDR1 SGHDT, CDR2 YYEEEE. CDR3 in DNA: TGTGCCAGCAGCTTGGCCGCGGGAGGGCCGATTGGGGCCCAGTACTTC. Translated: CASSLAAGGPIGAQYF.

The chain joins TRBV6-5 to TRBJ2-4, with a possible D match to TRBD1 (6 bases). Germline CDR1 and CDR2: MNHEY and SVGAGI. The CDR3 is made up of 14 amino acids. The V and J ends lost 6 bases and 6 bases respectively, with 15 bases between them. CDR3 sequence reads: CASRQKTGPNIQYF. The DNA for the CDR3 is TGTGCCAGCAGACAGAAGACAGGCCCAAACATTCAGTACTTC.

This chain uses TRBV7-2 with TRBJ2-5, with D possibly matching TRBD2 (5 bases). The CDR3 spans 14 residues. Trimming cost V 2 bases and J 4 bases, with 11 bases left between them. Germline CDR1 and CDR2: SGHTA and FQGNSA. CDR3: CASSLFGDGETQYF. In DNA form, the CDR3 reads TGTGCCAGCAGCTTATTCGGGGATGGAGAGACCCAGTACTTC.

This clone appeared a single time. The CDR3 loop reads CASRLVVRNSAQTYEQYF. The CDR3 bases are TGTGCAAGTCGCTTAGTCGTCAGGAATAGCGCACAGACCTACGAGCAGTACTTC. This chain uses TRBV12-2 with TRBJ2-7; the table's TRBD2 call for D was not verified on the DNA. TRBV12-2 is shown as a pseudogene. The CDR3 length is 18 residues.

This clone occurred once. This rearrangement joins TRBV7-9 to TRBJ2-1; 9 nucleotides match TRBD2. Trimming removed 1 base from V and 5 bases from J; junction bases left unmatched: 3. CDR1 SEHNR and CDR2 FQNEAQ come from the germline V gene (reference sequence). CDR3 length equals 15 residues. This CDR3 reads CASSLVLAGHNEQFF. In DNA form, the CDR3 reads TGTGCCAGCAGCTTAGTACTAGCGGGTCACAATGAGCAGTTCTTC.

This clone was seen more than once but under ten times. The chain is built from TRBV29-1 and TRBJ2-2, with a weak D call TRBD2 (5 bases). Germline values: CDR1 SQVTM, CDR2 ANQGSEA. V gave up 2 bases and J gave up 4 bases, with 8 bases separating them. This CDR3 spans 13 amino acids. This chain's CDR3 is CSVELASTGELFF. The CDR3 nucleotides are TGCAGCGTTGAACTAGCAAGCACCGGGGAGCTGTTTTTT.

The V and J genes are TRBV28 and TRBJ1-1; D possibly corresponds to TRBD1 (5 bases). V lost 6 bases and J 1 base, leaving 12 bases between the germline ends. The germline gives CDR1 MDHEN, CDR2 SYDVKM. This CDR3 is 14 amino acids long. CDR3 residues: CASSLGGPNTEAFF. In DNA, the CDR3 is TGTGCCAGCAGCCTCGGGGGTCCGAACACTGAAGCTTTCTTT.

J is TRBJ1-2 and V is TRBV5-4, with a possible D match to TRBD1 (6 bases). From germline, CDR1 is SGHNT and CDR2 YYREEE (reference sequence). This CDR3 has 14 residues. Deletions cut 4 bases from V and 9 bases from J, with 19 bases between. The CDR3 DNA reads TGTGCCAGCAGCGGAAAACAGGGACGTGAGAGCTACACCTTC. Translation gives CASSGKQGRESYTF.

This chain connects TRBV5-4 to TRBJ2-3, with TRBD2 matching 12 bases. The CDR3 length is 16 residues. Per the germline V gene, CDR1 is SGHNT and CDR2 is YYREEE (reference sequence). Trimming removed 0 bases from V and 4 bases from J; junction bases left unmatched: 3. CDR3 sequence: CASSLELAGGADTQYF. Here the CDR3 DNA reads TGTGCCAGCAGCTTGGAGCTAGCGGGAGGGGCAGATACGCAGTATTTT.

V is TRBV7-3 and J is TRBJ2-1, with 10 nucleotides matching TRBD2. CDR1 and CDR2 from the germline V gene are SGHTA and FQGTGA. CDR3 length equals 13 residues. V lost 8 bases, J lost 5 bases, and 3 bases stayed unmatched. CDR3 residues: CASGLAENNEQFF. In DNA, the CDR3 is TGTGCCAGCGGACTAGCGGAAAACAATGAGCAGTTCTTC.

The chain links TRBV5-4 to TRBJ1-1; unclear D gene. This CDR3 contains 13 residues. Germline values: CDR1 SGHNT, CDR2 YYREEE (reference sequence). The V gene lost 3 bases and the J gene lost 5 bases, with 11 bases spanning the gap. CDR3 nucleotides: TGTGCCAGCAGCTCTCCTTTGGCTACTGAAGCTTTCTTT. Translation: CASSSPLATEAFF.

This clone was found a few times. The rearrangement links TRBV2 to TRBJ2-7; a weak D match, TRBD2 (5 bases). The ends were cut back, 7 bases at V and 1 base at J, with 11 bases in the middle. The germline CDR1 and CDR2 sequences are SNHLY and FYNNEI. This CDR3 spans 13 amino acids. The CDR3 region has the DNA TGTGCCAGCAACAACTGGGAGTCCTACGAGCAGTACTTC. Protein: CASNNWESYEQYF.

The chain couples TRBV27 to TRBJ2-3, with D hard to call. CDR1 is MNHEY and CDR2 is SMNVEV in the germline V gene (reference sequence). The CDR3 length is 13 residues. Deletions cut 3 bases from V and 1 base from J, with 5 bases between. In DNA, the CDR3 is TGTGCCAGCAGTTTTAAGGGCACAGATACGCAGTATTTT. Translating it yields CASSFKGTDTQYF.

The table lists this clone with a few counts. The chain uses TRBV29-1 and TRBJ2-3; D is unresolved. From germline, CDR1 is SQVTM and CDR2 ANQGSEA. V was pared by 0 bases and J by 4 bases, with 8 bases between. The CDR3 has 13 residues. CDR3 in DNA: TGCAGCGTTGAAGATTCGGTAGCAGATACGCAGTATTTT. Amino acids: CSVEDSVADTQYF.

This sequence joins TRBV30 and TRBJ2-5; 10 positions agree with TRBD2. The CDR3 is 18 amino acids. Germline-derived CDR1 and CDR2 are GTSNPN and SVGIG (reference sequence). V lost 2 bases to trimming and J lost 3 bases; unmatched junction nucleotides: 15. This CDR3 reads CAWSTSGRARVEEETQYF. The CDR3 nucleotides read TGTGCCTGGAGTACCAGCGGGAGGGCCAGGGTAGAGGAAGAGACCCAGTACTTC. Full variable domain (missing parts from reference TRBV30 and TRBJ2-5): SQTIHQWPATLVQPVGSPLSLECTVEGTSNPNLYWYRQAAGRGLQLLFYSVGIGQISSEVPQNLSASRPQDRQFILSSKKLLLSDSGFYLCAWSTSGRARVEEETQYFGPGTRLLVL.

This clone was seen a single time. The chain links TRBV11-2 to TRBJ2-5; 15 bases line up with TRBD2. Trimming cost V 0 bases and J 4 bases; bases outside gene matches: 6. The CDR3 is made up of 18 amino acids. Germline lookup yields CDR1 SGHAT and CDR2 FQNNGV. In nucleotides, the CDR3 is TGTGCCAGCAGCTTAGAAGGGCGGACTAGCGGGGGGGTAGAGACCCAGTACTTC. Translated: CASSLEGRTSGGVETQYF.

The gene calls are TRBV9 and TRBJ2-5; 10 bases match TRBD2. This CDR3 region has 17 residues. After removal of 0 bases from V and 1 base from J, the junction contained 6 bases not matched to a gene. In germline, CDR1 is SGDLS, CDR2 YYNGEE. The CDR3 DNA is TGTGCCAGCAGCGTAGGGGTGGCTAGCGGGAGCCAAGAGACCCAGTACTTC. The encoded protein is CASSVGVASGSQETQYF.

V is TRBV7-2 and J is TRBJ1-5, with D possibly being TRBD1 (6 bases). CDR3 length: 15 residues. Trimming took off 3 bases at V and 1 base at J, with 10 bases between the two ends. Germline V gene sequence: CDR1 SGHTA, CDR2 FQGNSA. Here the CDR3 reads CASSFGQGSNQPQHF. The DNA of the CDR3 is TGTGCCAGCAGCTTTGGGCAGGGGAGCAATCAGCCCCAGCATTTT.

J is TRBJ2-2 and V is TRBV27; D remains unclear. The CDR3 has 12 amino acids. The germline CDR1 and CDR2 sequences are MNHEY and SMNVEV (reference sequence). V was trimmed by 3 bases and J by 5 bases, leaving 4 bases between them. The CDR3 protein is CASSFVTGELFF. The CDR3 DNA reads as TGTGCCAGCAGTTTTGTAACCGGGGAGCTGTTTTTT.

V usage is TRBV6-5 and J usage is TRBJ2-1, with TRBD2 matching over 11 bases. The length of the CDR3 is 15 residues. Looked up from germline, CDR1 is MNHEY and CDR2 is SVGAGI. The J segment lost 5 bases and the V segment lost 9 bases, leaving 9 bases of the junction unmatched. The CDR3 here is CASGGGTSGDNEQFF. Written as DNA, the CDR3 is TGTGCCAGTGGCGGCGGGACTAGCGGAGACAATGAGCAGTTCTTC.

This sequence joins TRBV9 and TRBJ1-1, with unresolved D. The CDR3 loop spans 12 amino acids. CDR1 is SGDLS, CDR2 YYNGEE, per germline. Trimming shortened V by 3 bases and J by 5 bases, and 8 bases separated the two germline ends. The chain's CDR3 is CASSDEPTEAFF. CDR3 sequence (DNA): TGTGCCAGCAGCGACGAACCGACTGAAGCTTTCTTT.

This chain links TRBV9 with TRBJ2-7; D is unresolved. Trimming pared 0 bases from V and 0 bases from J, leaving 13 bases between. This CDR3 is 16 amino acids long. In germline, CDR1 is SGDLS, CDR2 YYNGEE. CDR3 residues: CASSVAPAENSYEQYF. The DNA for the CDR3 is TGTGCCAGCAGCGTAGCTCCTGCAGAGAACTCCTACGAGCAGTACTTC.